A single T cell receptor (beta chain) is shown here with its context. Its antigen is undetermined. Any history of autoimmune disease or systemic immunosuppression disqualified patients. This specimen comes from a study of OX40 agonist ivuxolimab in advanced cancers. Study observations and caveats: Expanded peripheral T-cell antigen specificity went undetermined. Nonresponders included some who also had low normalized T-cell clonal expansion.

Trimming cost V 5 bases and J 1 base, with 12 bases left between them. Germline V gene lookup returns CDR1 LNHNV and CDR2 YYDKDF (reference sequence). CDR3 length equals 15 residues. Produced via immunoSEQ multiplex PCR; TCRdb's table is partial and in-frame only. The table has tens of thousands of clones, more than 80% seen once. This sample comprised CD4+ or CD8+ T cells sorted from blood, obtained in a trial of the OX40 agonist ivuxolimab. The chain carries TRBV15 and TRBJ2-4; D gene ambiguous. This TCR came from an adult with an advanced solid tumor such as melanoma, head and neck, liver or kidney cancer. CDR3 coding DNA: TGTGCCACCAGCCCTTCGATTGGGGCCAAAAACATTCAGTACTTC. Translating gives CATSPSIGAKNIQYF.